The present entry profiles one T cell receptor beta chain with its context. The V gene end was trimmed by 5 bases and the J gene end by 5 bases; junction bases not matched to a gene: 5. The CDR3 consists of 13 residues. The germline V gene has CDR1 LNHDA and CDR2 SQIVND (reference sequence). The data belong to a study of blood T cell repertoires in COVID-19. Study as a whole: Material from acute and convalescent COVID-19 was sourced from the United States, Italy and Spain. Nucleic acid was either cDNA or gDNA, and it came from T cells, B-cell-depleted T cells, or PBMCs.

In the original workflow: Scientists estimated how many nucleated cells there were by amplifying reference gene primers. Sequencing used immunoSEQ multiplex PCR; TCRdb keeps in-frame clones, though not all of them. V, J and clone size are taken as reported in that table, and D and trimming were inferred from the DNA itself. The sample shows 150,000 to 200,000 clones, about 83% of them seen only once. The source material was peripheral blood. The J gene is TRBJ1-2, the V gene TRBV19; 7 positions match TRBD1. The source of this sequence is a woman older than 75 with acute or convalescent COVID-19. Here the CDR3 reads CASSQGQKYGYTF. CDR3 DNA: TGTGCCAGTAGTCAGGGACAGAAGTATGGCTACACCTTC.